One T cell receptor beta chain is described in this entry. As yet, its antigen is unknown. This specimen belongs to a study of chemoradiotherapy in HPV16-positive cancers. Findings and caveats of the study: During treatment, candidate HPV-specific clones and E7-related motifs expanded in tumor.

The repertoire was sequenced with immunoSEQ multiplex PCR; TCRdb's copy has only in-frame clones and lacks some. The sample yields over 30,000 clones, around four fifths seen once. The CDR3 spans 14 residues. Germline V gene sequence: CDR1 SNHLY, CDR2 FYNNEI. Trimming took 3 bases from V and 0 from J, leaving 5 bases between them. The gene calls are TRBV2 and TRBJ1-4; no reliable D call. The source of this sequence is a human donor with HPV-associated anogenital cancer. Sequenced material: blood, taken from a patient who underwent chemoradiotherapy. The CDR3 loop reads CASSESATNEKLFF. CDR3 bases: TGTGCCAGCAGTGAGTCTGCAACTAATGAAAAACTGTTTTTT.